This entry lists 30 T cell receptor beta chains sequenced from one sample in a study of Ad26.COV2.S vaccination and SARS-CoV-2 variants. Treatment specified: roughly 20 received Ad26.COV2.S at low or high dose, single or two shots; several received placebo; per-sample allocation not given. Sampling happened 63 days after the first vaccine or placebo injection. Measured with immunoSEQ multiplex PCR; TCRdb has only the in-frame clones, and not every one. Of about half a million clones listed, 70% to 90% are singletons. Sequenced material: peripheral blood, taken in a trial of Ad26.COV2.S vaccine versus placebo. Source of these receptors: a person aged 18-65 years who received the Ad26.COV2.S COVID-19 vaccine or a placebo.

CDR3 sequence reads: CASSSVGDTQYF. CDR3 DNA sequence: TGTGCCAGCAGTTCTGTAGGCGATACGCAGTATTTT. This sequence joins TRBV6-5 and TRBJ2-3, with D unclear. V lost 4 bases to trimming and J lost 6 bases, with 8 bases between them. This CDR3 spans 12 amino acids. Germline V lookup: CDR1 MNHEY, CDR2 SVGAGI.

The chain uses TRBV5-1 and TRBJ1-4, with D tentatively TRBD1 (6 bases). The CDR3 has 15 amino acids. V lost 0 bases to trimming and J lost 5 bases, with 11 bases between them. In germline, CDR1 is SGHRS, CDR2 YFSETQ. CDR3 region: CASSLGGQNNEKLFF. As DNA, the CDR3 is TGCGCCAGCAGCTTGGGGGGGCAAAACAATGAAAAACTGTTTTTT.

V gene TRBV5-4 combines with J gene TRBJ2-1, with 7 bases aligning to TRBD1. CDR3 length equals 14 residues. From germline, CDR1 is SGHNT and CDR2 YYREEE (reference sequence). The V gene end was trimmed by 5 bases and the J gene end by 4 bases; junction bases not matched to a gene: 6. The CDR3 DNA reads TGTGCCAGCAGGTCGGGACAGCCGTACAATGAGCAGTTCTTC. This encodes CASRSGQPYNEQFF.

The V and J genes are TRBV5-8 and TRBJ2-5; D unresolved. The germline V gene encodes CDR1 SGHTS and CDR2 YDEGEE. The CDR3 has 11 amino acids. V was trimmed by 4 bases and J by 4 bases, leaving 5 bases between them. CDR3 residues: CASSPRETQYF. DNA of the CDR3: TGTGCCAGCAGCCCCCGAGAGACCCAGTACTTC.

The chain employs TRBV20-1 and TRBJ1-1, with D hard to call. Deletions cut 5 bases from V and 4 bases from J, with 5 bases between. CDR3 length: 10 residues. Germline lookup yields CDR1 DFQATT and CDR2 SNEGSKA (reference sequence). The CDR3 DNA is TGCAGTGCTCTTTTCACTGAAGCTTTCTTT. It codes for CSALFTEAFF.

The chain is built from TRBV18 and TRBJ1-4; no clear D gene. The CDR3 length is 13 residues. Germline V gene sequence: CDR1 KGHSH, CDR2 LQKENI. V lost 4 bases, J lost 3 bases, and 6 bases lay in between. CDR3 region: CASSQVANEKLFF. DNA for the CDR3: TGTGCCAGCTCACAAGTGGCTAATGAAAAACTGTTTTTT. The full variable domain, its missing parts supplied by reference TRBV18 and TRBJ1-4, is NAGVMQNPRHLVRRRGQEARLRCSPMKGHSHVYWYRQLPEEGLKFMVYLQKENIIDESGMPKERFSAEFPKEGPSILRIQQVVRGDSAAYFCASSQVANEKLFFGSGTQLSVL.

This chain uses TRBV15 with TRBJ2-7, with a possible D match to TRBD2 (5 bases). Germline loops: CDR1 LNHNV, CDR2 YYDKDF (reference sequence). This CDR3 has 15 amino acids. V was trimmed by 0 bases and J by 2 bases, leaving 11 bases between them. The CDR3 region is CATSRDMGRTYEQYF. For the CDR3, the DNA is TGTGCCACCAGCAGAGACATGGGGAGAACCTACGAGCAGTACTTC.

The V and J genes are TRBV4-1 and TRBJ2-7; no firm D call. CDR3 length equals 13 residues. CDR1 MGHRA and CDR2 YSYEKL come from the germline V gene. Trimming left V 1 base short and J 0 bases short, with 4 bases between. CDR3 nucleotide sequence: TGCGCCAGCAGCCAAGTTTCCTCCTACGAGCAGTACTTC. It translates to CASSQVSSYEQYF.

This clone was counted between two and nine times. The chain couples TRBV12-3 or TRBV12-4 to TRBJ1-6; D gene unclear. This CDR3 region has 13 residues. V was cut by 2 bases and J by 10 bases, with 9 bases left in between. The CDR3 DNA reads as TGTGCCAGCAGTTTATCCGGATTCTCACCCCTCCACTTT. It codes for CASSLSGFSPLHF.

This sequence joins TRBV6-5 and TRBJ2-7; the D gene is possibly TRBD2 (5 bases). Germline V lookup: CDR1 MNHEY, CDR2 SVGAGI. V lost 0 bases and J 2 bases, leaving 5 bases between the germline ends. CDR3 length equals 13 residues. CDR3 coding DNA: TGTGCCAGCAGTTACTCGGGAGCCTACGAGCAGTACTTC. Translating it yields CASSYSGAYEQYF.

The gene calls are TRBV5-4 and TRBJ2-1, with 10 nucleotides matching TRBD1. This CDR3 has 16 amino acids. The J segment lost 4 bases and the V segment lost 7 bases, leaving 11 bases of the junction unmatched. CDR1 SGHNT and CDR2 YYREEE come from the germline V gene (reference sequence). The CDR3: CASGTGAGVGYNEQFF. The CDR3 DNA sequence: TGTGCCAGCGGGACAGGGGCGGGAGTGGGTTACAATGAGCAGTTCTTC.

This clone was seen a handful of times. The chain carries TRBV18 and TRBJ2-2, with D perhaps TRBD2 (6 bases). V was cut by 3 bases and J by 6 bases, with 11 bases left in between. This CDR3 contains 14 residues. Germline V gene lookup returns CDR1 KGHSH and CDR2 LQKENI. CDR3 in amino acids: CASSPRETAGELFF. The CDR3, as DNA: TGTGCCAGCTCACCTCGGGAGACGGCCGGGGAGCTGTTTTTT.

V gene TRBV28 combines with J gene TRBJ2-3, with D perhaps matching TRBD1 (5 bases). Deletions cut 2 bases from V and 2 bases from J, with 11 bases between. Germline CDR1 reads MDHEN; CDR2 reads SYDVKM. This CDR3 spans 15 amino acids. CDR3 sequence (DNA): TGTGCCAGCAGTTTACGGATGGGGCCCACAGATACGCAGTATTTT. It translates to CASSLRMGPTDTQYF. Variable domain in full (rest from reference TRBV28 and TRBJ2-3): DVKVTQSSRYLVKRTGEKVFLECVQDMDHENMFWYRQDPGLGLRLIYFSYDVKMKEKGDIPEGYSVSREKKERFSLILESASTNQTSMYLCASSLRMGPTDTQYFGPGTRLTVL.

V usage is TRBV30 and J usage is TRBJ1-1; 7 bases line up with TRBD1. This CDR3 is built from 14 residues. In germline, CDR1 is GTSNPN, CDR2 SVGIG (reference sequence). J gave up 0 bases and V 3 bases, and 4 bases lay outside the gene matches. CDR3: CAWRGQVMNTEAFF. CDR3 DNA: TGTGCCTGGAGAGGACAGGTGATGAACACTGAAGCTTTCTTT.

This clone came up a few times. The chain is built from TRBV27 and TRBJ1-5; D remains unclear. Germline V gene sequence: CDR1 MNHEY, CDR2 SMNVEV (reference sequence). V lost 4 bases and J 4 bases, leaving 17 bases between the germline ends. The CDR3 has 16 amino acids. CDR3: CASSSLVSGGNQPQHF. CDR3 nucleotide sequence: TGTGCCAGCAGTTCCTTGGTGTCAGGTGGAAATCAGCCCCAGCATTTT.

This chain links TRBV13 with TRBJ2-2; TRBD2 aligns across 7 bases. This CDR3 has 15 amino acids. Trimming cost V 3 bases and J 5 bases; bases outside gene matches: 6. The germline CDR1 and CDR2 sequences are PRHDT and FYEKMQ (reference sequence). DNA for the CDR3: TGTGCCAGCAGCTTTACCGGGGAGGGAACCGGGGAGCTGTTTTTT. It is translated as CASSFTGEGTGELFF. Supplemented by reference TRBV13 and TRBJ2-2, the full variable domain reads AAGVIQSPRHLIKEKRETATLKCYPIPRHDTVYWYQQGPGQDPQFLISFYEKMQSDKGSIPDRFSAQQFSDYHSELNMSSLELGDSALYFCASSFTGEGTGELFFGEGSRLTVL.

This chain joins TRBV10-3 and TRBJ2-3; 8 positions match TRBD1. CDR1 and CDR2 from the germline V gene are ENHRY and SYGVKD. The CDR3 loop spans 15 amino acids. J was trimmed by 11 bases and V by 3 bases; bases with no gene match: 13. CDR3 coding DNA: TGTGCCATCAGTGACGGGGGACAGGCCCGAGTGAGGCAGTATTTT. Translation gives CAISDGGQARVRQYF.

This chain links TRBV11-3 with TRBJ2-1; TRBD1 is a possible D gene (6 bases). The V gene lost 5 bases and the J gene lost 2 bases, with 13 bases spanning the gap. CDR1 is SGHNT and CDR2 is YENEEA in the germline V gene. CDR3 size: 15 residues. The CDR3 protein is CASSPFRTAYNEQFF. The CDR3, as DNA: TGTGCCAGCAGCCCCTTCCGGACAGCCTACAATGAGCAGTTCTTC.

The chain has TRBV6-5 and TRBJ1-5, with D unclear. Germline assignment: CDR1 MNHEY and CDR2 SVGAGI. The CDR3 sequence is 13 residues long. V lost 6 bases and J 4 bases, leaving 10 bases between the germline ends. Written as DNA, the CDR3 is TGTGCCAGCAGGGACCAACTTAATCAGCCCCAGCATTTT. Residues: CASRDQLNQPQHF.

This chain links TRBV29-1 with TRBJ1-1; TRBD1 matches at 8 bases. The V gene's germline CDR1 is SQVTM and CDR2 ANQGSEA. Trimming took 8 bases from V and 2 from J; bases not matched to a gene: 10. The CDR3 totals 14 residues. The DNA for the CDR3 is TGCAGCTCCACAGGGGGGAATTTTAACACTGAAGCTTTCTTT. Amino acids: CSSTGGNFNTEAFF.

The chain has TRBV30 and TRBJ1-6; D gene uncertain. The length of the CDR3 is 18 residues. Germline V gene data show CDR1 as GTSNPN and CDR2 as SVGIG (reference sequence). V gave up 1 base and J gave up 8 bases, with 24 bases separating them. CDR3 region: CAWSDLEVRDRLDSPLHF. For the CDR3, the DNA is TGTGCCTGGAGTGACTTGGAAGTAAGGGATCGGCTGGATTCACCCCTCCACTTT.

The chain employs TRBV15 and TRBJ2-5; possible D gene TRBD2, 5 bases. Trimming removed 5 bases from V and 5 bases from J, with 18 bases in between. This CDR3 comprises 15 residues. In germline, CDR1 is LNHNV, CDR2 YYDKDF (reference sequence). The DNA for the CDR3 is TGTGCCACCAGCCTGGCGGTAGCGTCTTGGGAGACCCAGTACTTC. Its protein is CATSLAVASWETQYF.

The sample holds one count of this clone. V usage is TRBV6-5 and J usage is TRBJ1-1; 7 bases align to TRBD1. The germline V gene has CDR1 MNHEY and CDR2 SVGAGI. V trimming: 2 bases; J trimming: 3 bases; junction bases outside the gene matches: 3. The CDR3 is 14 amino acids. CDR3 nucleotide sequence: TGTGCCAGCAGTTACGAGGGGGCGGACACTGAAGCTTTCTTT. Translating it yields CASSYEGADTEAFF.

The V call is TRBV28, the J call TRBJ1-2; TRBD1 aligns across 8 bases. This CDR3 region has 15 residues. Germline CDR1 MDHEN, CDR2 SYDVKM. Germline trimming cut 3 bases from V and 5 bases from J; bases unmatched to any gene: 8. CDR3 residues: CASSFQGAPIYGYTF. CDR3 in DNA: TGTGCCAGCAGTTTCCAGGGGGCTCCGATTTATGGCTACACCTTC.

This clone has just a few counts. The genes are TRBV7-9 and TRBJ1-2; 7 bases match TRBD1. There are 18 residues in the CDR3. V shed 11 bases, J shed 7 bases, and the junction held 28 bases outside the gene matches. Germline CDR1 and CDR2: SEHNR and FQNEAQ (reference sequence). The CDR3 DNA reads as TGTGCCGTCCAACTGGGCTCCGTCAAAGTAGACAGGGCAGGTGGCTACACCTTC. Encoded protein: CAVQLGSVKVDRAGGYTF.

This chain uses TRBV19 with TRBJ1-6, with 7 nucleotides matching TRBD1. The germline V gene encodes CDR1 LNHDA and CDR2 SQIVND (reference sequence). Trimming cost V 6 bases and J 6 bases; bases outside gene matches: 5. This CDR3 spans 14 amino acids. The CDR3 sequence: CASRDRRGNSPLHF. The CDR3 bases are TGTGCCAGTAGGGACAGGCGGGGTAATTCACCCCTCCACTTT.

This sequence joins TRBV3-1 (or the pseudogene TRBV3-2) and TRBJ1-1, with D hard to call. Germline lookup yields CDR1 LGHDT and CDR2 YNNKEL (reference sequence). This CDR3 region has 13 residues. Between the trimmed V and J ends, which lost 4 bases and 1 base, there was a span of 7 bases. The CDR3 bases are TGTGCCAGCAGCCCTCGGGCGAACACTGAAGCTTTCTTT. Encoded protein: CASSPRANTEAFF.

The V and J genes are TRBV19 and TRBJ1-2; D is unresolved. This CDR3 region has 12 residues. In germline, CDR1 is LNHDA, CDR2 SQIVND (reference sequence). The V gene lost 3 bases and the J gene lost 8 bases, with 10 bases spanning the gap. DNA of the CDR3: TGTGCCAGTAGTATCCCTCCGTTCGGCTACACCTTC. As protein: CASSIPPFGYTF. The complete variable domain, with remaining parts taken from reference TRBV19 and TRBJ1-2, reads DGGITQSPKYLFRKEGQNVTLSCEQNLNHDAMYWYRQDPGQGLRLIYYSQIVNDFQKGDIAEGYSVSREKKESFPLTVTSAQKNPTAFYLCASSIPPFGYTFGSGTRLTVV.

The gene calls are TRBV16 and TRBJ1-6, with D maybe TRBD1 (5 bases). V lost 0 bases, J lost 7 bases, and 13 bases lay in between. Germline V lookup: CDR1 KGHSY, CDR2 FQNENV. The CDR3 covers 16 residues. The CDR3 sequence is CASSQSQGSWNSPLHF. The CDR3 region has the DNA TGTGCCAGCAGCCAATCTCAGGGATCCTGGAATTCACCCCTCCACTTT.

This sequence joins TRBV6-2 or TRBV6-3 and TRBJ2-7; 8 bases line up with TRBD2. Trimming removed 0 bases from V and 2 bases from J; junction bases left unmatched: 0. The CDR3 is made up of 14 amino acids. Germline CDR1 reads MNHEY; CDR2 reads SVGEGT. The CDR3 reads CASSYSTSAYEQYF. The CDR3 DNA reads as TGTGCCAGCAGTTACTCGACTAGCGCCTACGAGCAGTACTTC.